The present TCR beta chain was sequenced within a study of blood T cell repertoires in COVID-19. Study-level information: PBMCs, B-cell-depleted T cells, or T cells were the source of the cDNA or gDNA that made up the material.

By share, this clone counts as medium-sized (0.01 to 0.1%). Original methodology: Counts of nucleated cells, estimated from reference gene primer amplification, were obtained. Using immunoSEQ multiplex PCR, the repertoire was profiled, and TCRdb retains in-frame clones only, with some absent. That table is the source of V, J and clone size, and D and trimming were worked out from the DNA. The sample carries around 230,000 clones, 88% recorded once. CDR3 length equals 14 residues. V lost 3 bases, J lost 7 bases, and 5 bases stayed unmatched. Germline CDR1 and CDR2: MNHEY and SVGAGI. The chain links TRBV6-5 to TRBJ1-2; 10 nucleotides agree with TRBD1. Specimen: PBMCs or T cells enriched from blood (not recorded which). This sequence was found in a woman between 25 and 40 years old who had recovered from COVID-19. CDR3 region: CASSYGTGVFGYTF. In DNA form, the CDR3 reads TGTGCCAGCAGTTATGGGACAGGGGTGTTTGGCTACACCTTC.